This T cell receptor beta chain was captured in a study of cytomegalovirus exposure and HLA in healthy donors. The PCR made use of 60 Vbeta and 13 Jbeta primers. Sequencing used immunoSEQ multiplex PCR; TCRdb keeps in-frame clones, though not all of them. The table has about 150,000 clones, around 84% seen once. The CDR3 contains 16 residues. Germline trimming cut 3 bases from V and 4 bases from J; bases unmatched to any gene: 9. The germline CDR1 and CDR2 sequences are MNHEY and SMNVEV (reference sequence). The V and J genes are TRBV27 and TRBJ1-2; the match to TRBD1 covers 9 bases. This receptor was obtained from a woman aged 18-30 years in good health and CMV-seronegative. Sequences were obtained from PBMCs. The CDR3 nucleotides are TGTGCCAGCAGTTTTAGCCCCAGGACAGGGGTCTATGGCTACACCTTC. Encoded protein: CASSFSPRTGVYGYTF.